The TCR beta chain under discussion was sequenced for a study of blood T cells in healthy people across ages. Study-wide findings and caveats: Naive CD4+ cell counts and diversity both ran higher in long-lived than in aged donors.

Comments on this clonotype: The antigen remains unidentified.

With a J-beta primer mix and a sample-barcoded 5' primer, a second PCR ran about 6 to 11 cycles. TCRdb independently ran MiXCR on the 5' RACE reads; one entry per CDR3 protein. This table holds roughly 700,000 distinct CDR3 sequences, 45% to 50% found once. J lost 3 bases, V lost 4 bases, and 5 bases had no gene match. CDR1 is DFQATT and CDR2 is SNEGSKA in the germline V gene (reference sequence). This CDR3 comprises 13 residues. The material sequenced was blood. This chain links TRBV20-1 with TRBJ2-7; 8 positions agree with TRBD1. The sequence came from a woman in her fifties or sixties in good health. The CDR3 loop reads CSAKGDRNYEQYF. For the CDR3, the DNA is TGCAGTGCTAAAGGGGACAGGAACTACGAGCAGTACTTC.